This T cell receptor beta chain was recovered during a study of T cells in narcolepsy. Method: immunoSEQ multiplex PCR; TCRdb's copy keeps in-frame clones and lacks some. The sample shows 25,000 to 35,000 clones, 75% to 85% of them seen only once. This CDR3 comprises 15 residues. Germline lookup yields CDR1 LNHDA and CDR2 SQIVND (reference sequence). V was trimmed by 5 bases and J by 7 bases, leaving 15 bases between them. This clone was observed a single time. V usage is TRBV19 and J usage is TRBJ1-6; D possibly corresponds to TRBD1 (6 bases). This sequence originates from a human donor with narcolepsy. The sequencing input was CD45RA- memory CD4+ T cells from PBMCs. CDR3 amino acids: CASSPPGGQNSPLHF. The CDR3 coding sequence is TGTGCCAGTAGTCCTCCCGGGGGGCAGAATTCACCCCTCCACTTT.